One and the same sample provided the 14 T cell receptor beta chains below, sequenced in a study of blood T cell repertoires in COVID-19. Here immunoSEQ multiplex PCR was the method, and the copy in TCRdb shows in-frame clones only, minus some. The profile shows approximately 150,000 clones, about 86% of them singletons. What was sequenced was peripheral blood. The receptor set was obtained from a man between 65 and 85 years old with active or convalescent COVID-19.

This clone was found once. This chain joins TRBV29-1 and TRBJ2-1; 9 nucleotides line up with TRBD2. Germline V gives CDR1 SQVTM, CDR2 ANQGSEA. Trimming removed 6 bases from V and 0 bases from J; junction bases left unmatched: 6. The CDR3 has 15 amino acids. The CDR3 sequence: CSVLGLATSYNEQFF. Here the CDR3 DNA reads TGCAGCGTCCTCGGACTAGCGACCTCCTACAATGAGCAGTTCTTC.

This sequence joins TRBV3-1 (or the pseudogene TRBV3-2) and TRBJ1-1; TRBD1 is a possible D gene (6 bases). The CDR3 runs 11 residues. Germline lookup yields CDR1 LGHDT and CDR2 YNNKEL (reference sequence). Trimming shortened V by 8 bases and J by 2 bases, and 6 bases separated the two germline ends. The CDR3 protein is CASGTNTEAFF. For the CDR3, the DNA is TGTGCCAGCGGGACAAACACTGAAGCTTTCTTT.

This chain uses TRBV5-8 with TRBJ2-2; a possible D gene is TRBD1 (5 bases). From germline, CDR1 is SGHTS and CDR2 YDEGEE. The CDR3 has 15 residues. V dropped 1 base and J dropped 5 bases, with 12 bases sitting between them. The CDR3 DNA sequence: TGTGCCAGCAGCTTGCTAGGACATTCAACCGGGGAGCTGTTTTTT. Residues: CASSLLGHSTGELFF.

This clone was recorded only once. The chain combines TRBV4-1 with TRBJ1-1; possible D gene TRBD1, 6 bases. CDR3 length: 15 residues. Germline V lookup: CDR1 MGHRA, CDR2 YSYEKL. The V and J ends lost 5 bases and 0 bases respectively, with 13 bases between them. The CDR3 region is CASSDRTVMNTEAFF. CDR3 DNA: TGCGCCAGCAGCGATCGGACAGTCATGAACACTGAAGCTTTCTTT.

The CDR3 spells CASSMTGVTGNTIYF. In DNA form, the CDR3 reads TGTGCCAGCAGCATGACAGGGGTCACTGGAAACACCATATATTTT. This chain joins TRBV9 and TRBJ1-3; TRBD1 agrees at 8 bases. Germline V gene lookup returns CDR1 SGDLS and CDR2 YYNGEE. The CDR3 has 15 residues. Trimming took 4 bases from V and 2 from J; bases not matched to a gene: 5. Full variable domain (remainder filled in from reference TRBV9 and TRBJ1-3): DSGVTQTPKHLITATGQRVTLRCSPRSGDLSVYWYQQSLDQGLQFLIQYYNGEERAKGNILERFSAQQFPDLHSELNLSSLELGDSALYFCASSMTGVTGNTIYFGEGSWLTVV.

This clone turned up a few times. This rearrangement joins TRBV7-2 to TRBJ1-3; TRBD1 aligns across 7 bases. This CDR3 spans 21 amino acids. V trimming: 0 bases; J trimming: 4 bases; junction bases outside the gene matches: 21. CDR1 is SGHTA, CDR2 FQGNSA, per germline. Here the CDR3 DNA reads TGTGCCAGCAGCTTAGCGTACTGGGATCTTGGGACAGTGGGTATCGGAAACACCATATATTTT. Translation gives CASSLAYWDLGTVGIGNTIYF.

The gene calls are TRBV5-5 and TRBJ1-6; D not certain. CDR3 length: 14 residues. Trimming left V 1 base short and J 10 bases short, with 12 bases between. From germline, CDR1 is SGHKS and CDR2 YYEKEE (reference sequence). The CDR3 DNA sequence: TGTGCCAGCAGCTTGAGGCAGGAGGGCTCACCCCTCCACTTT. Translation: CASSLRQEGSPLHF. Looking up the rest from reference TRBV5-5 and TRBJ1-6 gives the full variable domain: DAGVTQSPTHLIKTRGQQVTLRCSPISGHKSVSWYQQVLGQGPQFIFQYYEKEERGRGNFPDRFSARQFPNYSSELNVNALLLGDSALYLCASSLRQEGSPLHFGNGTRLTVT.

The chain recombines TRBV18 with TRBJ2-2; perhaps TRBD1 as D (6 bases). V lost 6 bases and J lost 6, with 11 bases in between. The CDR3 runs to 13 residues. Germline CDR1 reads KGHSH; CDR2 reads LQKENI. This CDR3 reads CASSQRGSGELFF. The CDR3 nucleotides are TGTGCCAGCTCGCAGAGGGGGTCCGGGGAGCTGTTTTTT.

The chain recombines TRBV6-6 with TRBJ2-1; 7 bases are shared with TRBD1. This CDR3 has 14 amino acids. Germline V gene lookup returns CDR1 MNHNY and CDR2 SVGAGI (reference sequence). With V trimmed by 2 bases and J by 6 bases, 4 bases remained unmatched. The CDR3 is CASSYTGQTNEQFF. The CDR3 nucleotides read TGTGCCAGCAGTTACACGGGACAGACCAATGAGCAGTTCTTC.

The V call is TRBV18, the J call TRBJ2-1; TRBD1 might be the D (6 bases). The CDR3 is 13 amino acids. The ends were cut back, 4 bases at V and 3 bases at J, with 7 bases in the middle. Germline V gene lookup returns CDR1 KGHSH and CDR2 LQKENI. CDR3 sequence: CASSQDSYNEQFF. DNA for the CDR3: TGTGCCAGCTCACAGGACAGCTACAATGAGCAGTTCTTC. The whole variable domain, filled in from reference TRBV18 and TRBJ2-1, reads NAGVMQNPRHLVRRRGQEARLRCSPMKGHSHVYWYRQLPEEGLKFMVYLQKENIIDESGMPKERFSAEFPKEGPSILRIQQVVRGDSAAYFCASSQDSYNEQFFGPGTRLTVL.

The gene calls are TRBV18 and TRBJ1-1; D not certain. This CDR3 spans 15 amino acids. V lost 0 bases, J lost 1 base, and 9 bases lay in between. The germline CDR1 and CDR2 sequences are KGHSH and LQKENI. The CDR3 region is CASSPPRMRNTEAFF. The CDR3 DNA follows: TGTGCCAGCTCACCACCCAGGATGAGGAACACTGAAGCTTTCTTT. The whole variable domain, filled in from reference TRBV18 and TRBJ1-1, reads NAGVMQNPRHLVRRRGQEARLRCSPMKGHSHVYWYRQLPEEGLKFMVYLQKENIIDESGMPKERFSAEFPKEGPSILRIQQVVRGDSAAYFCASSPPRMRNTEAFFGQGTRLTVV.

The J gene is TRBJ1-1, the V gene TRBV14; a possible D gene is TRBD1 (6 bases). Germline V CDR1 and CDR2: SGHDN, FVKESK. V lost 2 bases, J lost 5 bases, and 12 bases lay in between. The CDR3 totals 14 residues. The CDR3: CASSQLTGYTEAFF. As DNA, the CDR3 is TGTGCCAGCAGCCAACTAACAGGGTATACTGAAGCTTTCTTT.

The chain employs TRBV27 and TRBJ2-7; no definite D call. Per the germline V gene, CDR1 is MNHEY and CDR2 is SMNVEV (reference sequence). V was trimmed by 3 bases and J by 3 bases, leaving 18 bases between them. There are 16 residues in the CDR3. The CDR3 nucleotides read TGTGCCAGCAGTTTGAGAGCCGGAGACTCAGACTACGAGCAGTACTTC. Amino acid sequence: CASSLRAGDSDYEQYF.

CDR3 sequence (DNA): TGTGCCAGCAGTTTAATTAGCGGGAGGGGCCACAATGAGCAGTTCTTC. Protein product: CASSLISGRGHNEQFF. The genes are TRBV27 and TRBJ2-1, with 11 bases matching TRBD2. J was trimmed by 5 bases and V by 2 bases; bases with no gene match: 5. In germline, CDR1 is MNHEY, CDR2 SMNVEV (reference sequence). The CDR3 is made up of 16 amino acids.